This TCR beta chain emerged from a study of blood T cell repertoires in COVID-19. For the study at large: The cDNA or gDNA used as material had been derived from T cells, B-cell-depleted T cells, or PBMCs.

Germline V gene data show CDR1 as SGHRS and CDR2 as YFSETQ. V dropped 0 bases and J dropped 8 bases, with 11 bases sitting between them. The CDR3 totals 14 residues. This clone was observed a few times. In the original analysis: Researchers report that nucleated cell counts were estimated from reference gene primer amplification. Assay: immunoSEQ multiplex PCR; the TCRdb copy retains only in-frame clones and omits some. Clone size and V and J calls were adopted from that table, with D and trimming inferred from the DNA. The data show 150,000 to 190,000 clones, around four fifths seen once. This receptor was taken from a woman of 80 years or more with acute or convalescent COVID-19. The sample consisted of peripheral blood. V is TRBV5-1 and J is TRBJ1-4, with D tentatively TRBD1 (5 bases). CDR3 sequence (DNA): TGCGCCAGCAGCTTGGACAGCGGGGGGGAAAAACTGTTTTTT. Protein sequence: CASSLDSGGEKLFF.